This section outlines one TCR beta chain sequence together with its context. As yet, its antigen is unknown. The data were taken from a study of T cells in Graves' hyperthyroidism and ophthalmopathy. Findings of the study overall: Ophthalmopathy, as predicted by the model, came a median 6.5 months after the prediction. Stable hyperthyroidism was told apart from ophthalmopathy by a model built on 13 V-J features. Among thyroid clonotypes expanded above 0.001, most also appeared in blood.

Germline CDR1 reads MNHNS; CDR2 reads SASEGT. V dropped 6 bases and J dropped 6 bases, with 9 bases sitting between them. This CDR3 contains 12 residues. The authors obtained PBMCs from 9 to 10 ml of fresh peripheral blood. Amplification yielded TCR beta CDR3 regions, with RNA transcripts as the source. HTBI primers were employed in a first-round RT-PCR of the TCR CDR3. TCRdb ran MiXCR on the multiplex PCR reads and lists one entry per CDR3 protein. The sample has some 490,000 distinct CDR3 sequences; about 15% are singletons. The sequencing sample was made of blood. This sequence originates from a young woman with Graves' ophthalmopathy. The chain couples TRBV6-1 to TRBJ1-5, with D uncertain. The CDR3 region is CASSSRIQPQHF. CDR3 coding DNA: TGTGCCAGCAGCAGCAGGATTCAGCCCCAGCATTTT.